This TCR beta chain was profiled in a study of OX40 agonist ivuxolimab in advanced cancers. Repertoires were generated with immunoSEQ multiplex PCR, while TCRdb's copy carries only in-frame clones and drops some. The sample records over 5,500 clones, around 79% being singletons. The CDR3 contains 13 residues. With 8 bases removed from V and 0 bases from J, the gap between germline ends came to 9 bases. Germline V gene sequence: CDR1 MNHNY, CDR2 SVGAGI (reference sequence). Sample: CD4+ or CD8+ T cells sorted from blood, taken in a trial of the OX40 agonist ivuxolimab. The sequence derives from an adult with an advanced solid tumor such as melanoma, head and neck, liver or kidney cancer. The chain combines TRBV6-6 with TRBJ2-3; the D is unclear. CDR3: CASGFLSTDTQYF. The CDR3 DNA follows: TGTGCCAGCGGATTTCTTAGCACAGATACGCAGTATTTT.